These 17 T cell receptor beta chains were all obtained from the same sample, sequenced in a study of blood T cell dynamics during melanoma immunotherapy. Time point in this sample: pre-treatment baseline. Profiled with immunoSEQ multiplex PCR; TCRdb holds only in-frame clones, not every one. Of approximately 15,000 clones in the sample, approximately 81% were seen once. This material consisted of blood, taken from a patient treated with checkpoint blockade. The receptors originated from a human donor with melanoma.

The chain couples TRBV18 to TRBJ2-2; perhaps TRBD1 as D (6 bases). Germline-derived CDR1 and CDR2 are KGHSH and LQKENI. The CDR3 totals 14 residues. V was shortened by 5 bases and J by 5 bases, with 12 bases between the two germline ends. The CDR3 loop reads CASSTGTLTGELFF. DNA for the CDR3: TGTGCCAGCTCAACCGGGACACTGACCGGGGAGCTGTTTTTT.

CDR3 sequence (DNA): TGTGCCAGCAGCTTGGAGTCCAGCGGGGGACCAAACACCGGGGAGCTGTTTTTT. Protein sequence: CASSLESSGGPNTGELFF. This chain joins TRBV5-5 and TRBJ2-2, with 8 bases identical to TRBD2. The CDR3 spans 18 residues. The trim removed 0 bases at V and 2 bases at J, leaving 9 bases unmatched. The germline V gene has CDR1 SGHKS and CDR2 YYEKEE (reference sequence).

The CDR3 loop is CASSQLRTGNSPLHF. The CDR3 DNA follows: TGTGCCAGCAGCCAACTTCGGACAGGAAATTCACCCCTCCACTTT. The rearrangement joins TRBV4-2 to TRBJ1-6; 7 positions agree with TRBD1. There are 15 residues in the CDR3. Trimming at V came to 2 bases and at J to 7 bases, leaving 5 bases not matched to a gene. Germline V gene data show CDR1 as LGHNA and CDR2 as YNFKEQ.

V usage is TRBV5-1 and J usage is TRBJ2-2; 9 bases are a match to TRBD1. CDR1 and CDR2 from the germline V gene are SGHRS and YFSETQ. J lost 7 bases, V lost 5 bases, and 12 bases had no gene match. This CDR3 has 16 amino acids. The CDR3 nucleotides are TGCGCCAGCAGTTACGGGACAGGGAAATATAGCGGGGAGCTGTTTTTT. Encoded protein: CASSYGTGKYSGELFF.

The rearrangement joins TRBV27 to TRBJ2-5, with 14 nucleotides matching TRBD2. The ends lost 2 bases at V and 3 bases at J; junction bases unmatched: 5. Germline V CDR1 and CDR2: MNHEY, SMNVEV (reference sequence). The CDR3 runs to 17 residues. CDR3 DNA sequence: TGTGCCAGCAGTTTAACCCCGGGACTAGCGGGGGAAGAGACCCAGTACTTC. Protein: CASSLTPGLAGEETQYF.

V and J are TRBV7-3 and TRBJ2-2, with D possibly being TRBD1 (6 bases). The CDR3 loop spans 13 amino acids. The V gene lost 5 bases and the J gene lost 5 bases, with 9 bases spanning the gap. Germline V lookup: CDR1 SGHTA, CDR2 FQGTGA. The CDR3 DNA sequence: TGTGCCAGCAGCCCCACAGGGACCGGGGAGCTGTTTTTT. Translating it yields CASSPTGTGELFF.

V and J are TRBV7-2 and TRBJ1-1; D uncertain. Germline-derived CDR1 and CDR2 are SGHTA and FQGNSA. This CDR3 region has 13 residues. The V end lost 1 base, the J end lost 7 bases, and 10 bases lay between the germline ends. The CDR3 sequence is CASSLDPGNEAFF. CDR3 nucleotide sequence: TGTGCCAGCAGCTTAGATCCGGGGAATGAAGCTTTCTTT.

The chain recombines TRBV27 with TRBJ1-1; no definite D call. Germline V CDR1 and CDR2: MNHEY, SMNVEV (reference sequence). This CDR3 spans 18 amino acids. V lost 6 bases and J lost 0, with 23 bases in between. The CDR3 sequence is CASSPDTGELGVNTEAFF. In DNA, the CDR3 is TGTGCCAGCAGCCCCGATACCGGGGAGTTGGGTGTGAACACTGAAGCTTTCTTT.

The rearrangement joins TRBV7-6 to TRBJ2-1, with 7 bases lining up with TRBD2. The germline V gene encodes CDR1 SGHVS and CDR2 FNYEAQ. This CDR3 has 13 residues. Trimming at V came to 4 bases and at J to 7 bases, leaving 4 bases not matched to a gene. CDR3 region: CASSWGGVNEQFF. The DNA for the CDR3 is TGTGCCAGCAGCTGGGGGGGGGTAAATGAGCAGTTCTTC.

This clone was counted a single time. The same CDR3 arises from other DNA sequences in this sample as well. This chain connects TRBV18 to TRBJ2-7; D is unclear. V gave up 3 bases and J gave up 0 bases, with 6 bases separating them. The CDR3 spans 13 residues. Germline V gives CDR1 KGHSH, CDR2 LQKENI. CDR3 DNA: TGTGCCAGCTCACCCCCGAGCTCCTACGAGCAGTACTTC. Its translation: CASSPPSSYEQYF.

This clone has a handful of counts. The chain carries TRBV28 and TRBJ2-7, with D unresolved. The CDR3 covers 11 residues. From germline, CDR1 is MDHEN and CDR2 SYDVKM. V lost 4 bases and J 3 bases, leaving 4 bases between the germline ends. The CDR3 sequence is CASSSNYEQYF. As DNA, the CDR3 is TGTGCCAGCAGTTCCAACTACGAGCAGTACTTC. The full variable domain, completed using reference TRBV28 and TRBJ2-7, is DVKVTQSSRYLVKRTGEKVFLECVQDMDHENMFWYRQDPGLGLRLIYFSYDVKMKEKGDIPEGYSVSREKKERFSLILESASTNQTSMYLCASSSNYEQYFGPGTRLTVT.

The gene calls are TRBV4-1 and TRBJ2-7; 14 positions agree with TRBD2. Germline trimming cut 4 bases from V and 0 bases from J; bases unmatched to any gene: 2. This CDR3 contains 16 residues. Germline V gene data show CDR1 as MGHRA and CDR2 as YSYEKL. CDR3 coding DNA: TGCGCCAGCAGCCGACTAGCGGGGGGGCCCTCCTACGAGCAGTACTTC. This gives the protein CASSRLAGGPSYEQYF.

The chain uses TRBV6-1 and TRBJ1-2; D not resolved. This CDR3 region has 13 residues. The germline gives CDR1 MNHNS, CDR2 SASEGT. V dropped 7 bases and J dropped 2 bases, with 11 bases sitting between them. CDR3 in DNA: TGTGCCAGCACCTTGTGGCAGAACTATGGCTACACCTTC. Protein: CASTLWQNYGYTF.

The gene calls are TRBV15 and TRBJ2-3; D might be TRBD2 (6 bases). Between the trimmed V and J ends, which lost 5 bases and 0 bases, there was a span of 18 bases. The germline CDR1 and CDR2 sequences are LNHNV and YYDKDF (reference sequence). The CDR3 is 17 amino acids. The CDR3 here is CATSAPGGQGSTDTQYF. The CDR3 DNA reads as TGTGCCACCAGCGCTCCTGGAGGGCAGGGTAGCACAGATACGCAGTATTTT. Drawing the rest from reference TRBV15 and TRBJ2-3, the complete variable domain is DAMVIQNPRYQVTQFGKPVTLSCSQTLNHNVMYWYQQKSSQAPKLLFHYYDKDFNNEADTPDNFQSRRPNTSFCFLDIRSPGLGDTAMYLCATSAPGGQGSTDTQYFGPGTRLTVL.

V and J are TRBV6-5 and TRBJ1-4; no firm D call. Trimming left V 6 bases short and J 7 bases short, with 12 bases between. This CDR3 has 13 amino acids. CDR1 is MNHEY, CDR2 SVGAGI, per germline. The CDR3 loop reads CASSLRWGEKLFF. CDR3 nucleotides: TGTGCCAGCAGCCTAAGATGGGGTGAAAAACTGTTTTTT.

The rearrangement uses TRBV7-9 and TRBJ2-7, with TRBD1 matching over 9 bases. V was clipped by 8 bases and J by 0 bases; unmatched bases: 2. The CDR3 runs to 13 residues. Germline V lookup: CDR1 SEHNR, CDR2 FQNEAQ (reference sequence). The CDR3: CASGTGSSYEQYF. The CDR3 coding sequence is TGTGCCAGCGGGACAGGGAGCTCCTACGAGCAGTACTTC.

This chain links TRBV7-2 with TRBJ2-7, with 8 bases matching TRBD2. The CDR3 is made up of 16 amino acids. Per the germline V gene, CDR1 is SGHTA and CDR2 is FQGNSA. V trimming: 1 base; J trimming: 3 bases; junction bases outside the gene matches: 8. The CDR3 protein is CASSLGWRGAGYEQYF. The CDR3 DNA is TGTGCCAGCAGCTTAGGTTGGCGGGGGGCAGGCTACGAGCAGTACTTC.